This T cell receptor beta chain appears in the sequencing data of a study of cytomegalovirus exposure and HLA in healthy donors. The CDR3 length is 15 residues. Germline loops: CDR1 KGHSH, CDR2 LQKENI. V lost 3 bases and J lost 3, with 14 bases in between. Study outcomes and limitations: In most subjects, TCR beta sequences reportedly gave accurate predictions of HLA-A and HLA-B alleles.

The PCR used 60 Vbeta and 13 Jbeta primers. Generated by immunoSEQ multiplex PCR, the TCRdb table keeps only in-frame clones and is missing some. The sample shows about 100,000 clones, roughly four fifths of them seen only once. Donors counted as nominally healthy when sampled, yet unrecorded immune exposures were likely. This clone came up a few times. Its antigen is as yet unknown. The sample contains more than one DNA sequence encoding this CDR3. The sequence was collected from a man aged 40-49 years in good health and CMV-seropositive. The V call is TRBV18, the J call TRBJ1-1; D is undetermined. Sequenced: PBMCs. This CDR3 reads CASSPNGVKDTEAFF. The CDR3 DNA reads TGTGCCAGCTCACCGAATGGAGTCAAGGACACTGAAGCTTTCTTT.